The text below deals with one TCR beta chain. Its specificity is unknown. Naive CD8 isolation took CD45RO-negative cells positively selected for CCR7 and excluded terminally differentiated effector memory CD45RA+ cells. Donors were healthy HIV-negative adults without recent acute infections or vaccinations. Data came from immunoSEQ multiplex PCR; TCRdb stores just in-frame clones and leaves some out. The repertoire holds roughly 890,000 clones, approximately 92% seen once, with about 24% in the top ten. The data belong to a study of shared clonotypes between healthy human individuals. General study results and limits: Among non-shared clonotypes, generation probabilities were lower than among those shared by all four donors.

This CDR3 has 13 amino acids. V shed 7 bases, J shed 5 bases, and the junction held 5 bases outside the gene matches. Germline V gene sequence: CDR1 MDHEN, CDR2 SYDVKM. Sequenced material: naive CD8+ T cells sorted from blood. V and J are TRBV28 and TRBJ2-7; 10 nucleotides match TRBD1. The source of this sequence is a man aged 25 to 40 in good health. In DNA form, the CDR3 reads TGTGCCAGCACCGGGACAGGGGTCCACGAGCAGTACTTC. It specifies CASTGTGVHEQYF.